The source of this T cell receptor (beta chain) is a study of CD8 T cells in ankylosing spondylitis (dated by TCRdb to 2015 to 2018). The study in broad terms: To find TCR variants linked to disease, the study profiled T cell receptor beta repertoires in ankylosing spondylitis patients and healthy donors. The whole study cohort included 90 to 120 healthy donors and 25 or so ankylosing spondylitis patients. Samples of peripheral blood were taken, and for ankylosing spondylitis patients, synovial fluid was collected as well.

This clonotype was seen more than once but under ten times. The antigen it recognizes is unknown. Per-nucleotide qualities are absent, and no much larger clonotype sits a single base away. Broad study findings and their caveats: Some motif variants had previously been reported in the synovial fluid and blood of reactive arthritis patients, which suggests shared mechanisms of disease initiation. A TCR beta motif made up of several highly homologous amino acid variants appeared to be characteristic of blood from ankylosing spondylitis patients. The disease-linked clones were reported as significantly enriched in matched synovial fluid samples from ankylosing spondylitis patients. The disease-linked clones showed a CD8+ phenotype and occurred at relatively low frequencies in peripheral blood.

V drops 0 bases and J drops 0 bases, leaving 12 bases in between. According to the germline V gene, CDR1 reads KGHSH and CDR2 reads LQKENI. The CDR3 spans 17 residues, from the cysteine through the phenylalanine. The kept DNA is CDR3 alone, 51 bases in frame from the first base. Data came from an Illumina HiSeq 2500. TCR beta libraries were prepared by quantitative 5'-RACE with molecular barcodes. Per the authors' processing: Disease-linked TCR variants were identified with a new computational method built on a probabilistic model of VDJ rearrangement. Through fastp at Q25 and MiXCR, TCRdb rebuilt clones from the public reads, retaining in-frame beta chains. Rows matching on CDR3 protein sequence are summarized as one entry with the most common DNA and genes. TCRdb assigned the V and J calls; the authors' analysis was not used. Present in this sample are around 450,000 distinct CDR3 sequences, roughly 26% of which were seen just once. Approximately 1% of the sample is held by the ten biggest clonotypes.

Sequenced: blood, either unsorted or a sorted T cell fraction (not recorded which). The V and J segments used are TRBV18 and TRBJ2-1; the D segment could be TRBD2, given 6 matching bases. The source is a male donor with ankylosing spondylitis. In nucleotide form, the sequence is TGTGCCAGCTCACCACCACTCGGAGGGAGCTCCTACAATGAGCAGTTCTTC. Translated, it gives CASSPPLGGSSYNEQFF.